Shown below are 9 T cell receptor beta chains from a single sample sequenced in a study of control samples from healthy donors and cancer patients (dated by TCRdb to the early 2020s). Library generation was performed with the immunoSEQ multiplex PCR assay. This immuneACCESS table, as held by TCRdb, lists in-frame sequences with V and J called but not all clones. Of the missing ones, under half trace to an unresolved V gene in checked studies; the others have no known cause. For this sample there are roughly 120,000 clones; approximately 91% appear just once. The ten top clones hold 7.8% of the sample. The specimen was blood. The origin of the receptors is a woman aged 18-30 years in good health.

V and J are TRBV14 and TRBJ1-1; D unclear. The length of the CDR3 is 14 residues. CDR1 and CDR2 (germline): SGHDN, FVKESK. The ends were cut back, 5 bases at V and 6 bases at J, with 16 bases in the middle. The CDR3 is CASSFPGLVSEAFF. The DNA for the CDR3 is TGTGCCAGCAGCTTTCCGGGCTTAGTATCTGAAGCTTTCTTT.

This clone was detected once. V is TRBV4-1 and J is TRBJ2-7; 10 positions match TRBD2. The germline V gene encodes CDR1 MGHRA and CDR2 YSYEKL. The CDR3 extends over 16 amino acids. Trimming removed 1 base from V and 2 bases from J; junction bases left unmatched: 5. The CDR3, as DNA: TGCGCCAGCAGCCAAGCTTCAGCGGGGGGGCCCTACGAGCAGTACTTC. Residues: CASSQASAGGPYEQYF.

The gene calls are TRBV28 and TRBJ2-1, with TRBD2 identical over 13 bases. Germline assignment: CDR1 MDHEN and CDR2 SYDVKM. Trimming at V came to 2 bases and at J to 8 bases, leaving 12 bases not matched to a gene. The CDR3 is 18 residues long. DNA of the CDR3: TGTGCCAGCAGTTTAGTCGGACTAGCGGGAGTTACTGGCGATGAGCAGTTCTTC. It specifies CASSLVGLAGVTGDEQFF. The full variable domain, completed using reference TRBV28 and TRBJ2-1, is DVKVTQSSRYLVKRTGEKVFLECVQDMDHENMFWYRQDPGLGLRLIYFSYDVKMKEKGDIPEGYSVSREKKERFSLILESASTNQTSMYLCASSLVGLAGVTGDEQFFGPGTRLTVL.

This clone was seen a handful of times. This CDR3 reads CASGKTGLARNTGELFF. For the CDR3, the DNA is TGCGCCAGCGGGAAAACGGGACTAGCGAGAAACACCGGGGAGCTGTTTTTT. The chain links TRBV5-1 to TRBJ2-2; TRBD2 matches at 10 bases. CDR3 length: 17 amino acids. The V gene's germline CDR1 is SGHRS and CDR2 YFSETQ. J lost 2 bases, V lost 7 bases, and 11 bases had no gene match.

The chain carries TRBV7-4 and TRBJ2-7; 8 bases map to TRBD2. Germline values: CDR1 SGHVT, CDR2 SQSDAQ. After removal of 8 bases from V and 3 bases from J, the junction contained 9 bases not matched to a gene. The CDR3 spans 14 residues. CDR3 DNA: TGTGCCAGCCCGCGGGAAGGGACTAGCTACGAGCAGTACTTC. The encoded protein is CASPREGTSYEQYF.

V usage is TRBV2 and J usage is TRBJ2-3; TRBD2 is a possible D gene (6 bases). V gave up 7 bases and J gave up 3 bases, with 17 bases separating them. Germline CDR1 is SNHLY and CDR2 is FYNNEI. The length of the CDR3 is 15 residues. The CDR3 here is CASKGPSVLTDTQYF. CDR3 coding DNA: TGTGCCAGCAAGGGGCCTAGCGTGTTGACAGATACGCAGTATTTT.

This chain links TRBV5-4 with TRBJ1-3; tentatively, D is TRBD1 (6 bases). The CDR3 is 17 residues long. V was shortened by 0 bases and J by 4 bases, with 17 bases between the two germline ends. The germline V gene has CDR1 SGHNT and CDR2 YYREEE (reference sequence). The CDR3 loop is CASSLDLQGRGGNTIYF. CDR3 coding DNA: TGTGCCAGCAGCTTGGACCTGCAGGGGCGAGGAGGAAACACCATATATTTT.

This clone is a singleton in its sample. This chain links TRBV30 with TRBJ1-3, with D possibly TRBD1 on 6 matching bases. The CDR3 spans 18 residues. V was clipped by 1 base and J by 0 bases, with 19 bases between them. Germline V CDR1 and CDR2: GTSNPN, SVGIG (reference sequence). CDR3 protein: CAWSGTGNIIYSGNTIYF. The CDR3 DNA is TGTGCCTGGAGTGGCACAGGGAACATCATCTACTCTGGAAACACCATATATTTT.

This chain connects TRBV5-1 to TRBJ2-7; tentative D call: TRBD2 (6 bases). Germline V gene data show CDR1 as SGHRS and CDR2 as YFSETQ. This CDR3 region has 16 residues. With 0 bases removed from V and 1 base from J, the gap between germline ends came to 14 bases. The DNA for the CDR3 is TGCGCCAGCAGCTTGGCGCCGGACGGACTATCCTACGAGCAGTACTTC. It is translated as CASSLAPDGLSYEQYF.